This is a list of T cell receptor beta chains from one sample in a study of cytomegalovirus exposure and HLA in healthy donors. Sequencing was performed with immunoSEQ multiplex PCR; in TCRdb, only in-frame clones are kept and a portion is missing. The sample yields around 130,000 clones, just under 75% seen once. Specimen: PBMCs. All receptors derive from a man aged 35 to 55 in good health and CMV-seropositive. Each CDR3 is given with its conserved first and last residue. D genes are given only for firm matches.

v_gene: TRBV5-6
d_gene: -
CDR3aa: CASSLTRQSYGYTF

v_gene: TRBV29-1
d_gene: TRBD1
CDR3aa: CSVRTGGPYEQYF

v_gene: TRBV5-6
d_gene: TRBD1
CDR3aa: CASSLDRGPTNTEAFF

v_gene: TRBV19
d_gene: TRBD1
CDR3aa: CASSIRQGARETQYF

v_gene: TRBV2
d_gene: -
CDR3aa: CASIGGRATGELFF

v_gene: TRBV5-6
d_gene: TRBD1
CDR3aa: CASSLGGQFEAFF

v_gene: TRBV6-1
d_gene: TRBD2
CDR3aa: CASSEGREGRNEQFF

v_gene: TRBV28
d_gene: -
CDR3aa: CASSLRQTGDIEAFF

v_gene: TRBV5-1
d_gene: TRBD1
CDR3aa: CASSLQGQVSYNEQFF

v_gene: TRBV5-1
d_gene: -
CDR3aa: CASSLAPQGNTEAFF

v_gene: TRBV27
d_gene: -
CDR3aa: CASSLGDSNQPQHF

v_gene: TRBV5-1
d_gene: TRBD1
CDR3aa: CASSLGTGKYEQYF

v_gene: TRBV5-1
d_gene: -
CDR3aa: CASSLAAGDRYEQYF

v_gene: TRBV6-4
d_gene: TRBD2
CDR3aa: CATSVLGGGAGDTQYF

v_gene: TRBV28
d_gene: TRBD2
CDR3aa: CASSFGTSGRYNEQFF

v_gene: TRBV7-2
d_gene: TRBD1
CDR3aa: CASSFRQGARSGANVLTF

v_gene: TRBV6-5
d_gene: -
CDR3aa: CASSYSLRGDEQYF